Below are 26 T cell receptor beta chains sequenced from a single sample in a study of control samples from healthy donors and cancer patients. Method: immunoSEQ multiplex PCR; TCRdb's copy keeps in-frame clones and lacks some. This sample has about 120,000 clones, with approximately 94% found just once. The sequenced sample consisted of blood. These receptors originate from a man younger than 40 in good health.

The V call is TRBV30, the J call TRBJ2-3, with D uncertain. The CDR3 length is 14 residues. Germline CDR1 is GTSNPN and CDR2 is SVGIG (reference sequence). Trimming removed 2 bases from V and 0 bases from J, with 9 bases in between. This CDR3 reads CAWSREGSTDTQYF. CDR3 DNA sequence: TGTGCCTGGAGTAGAGAAGGGAGCACAGATACGCAGTATTTT.

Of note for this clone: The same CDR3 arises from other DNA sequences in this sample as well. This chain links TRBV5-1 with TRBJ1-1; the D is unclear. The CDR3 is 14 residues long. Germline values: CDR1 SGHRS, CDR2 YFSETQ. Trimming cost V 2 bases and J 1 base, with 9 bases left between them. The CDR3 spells CASSLEGGNTEAFF. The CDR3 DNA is TGCGCCAGCAGCTTAGAAGGAGGGAACACTGAAGCTTTCTTT.

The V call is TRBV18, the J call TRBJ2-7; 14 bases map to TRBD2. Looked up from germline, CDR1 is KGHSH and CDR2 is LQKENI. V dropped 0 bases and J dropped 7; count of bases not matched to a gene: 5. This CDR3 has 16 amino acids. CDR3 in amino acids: CASSPPTSGGAGEQYF. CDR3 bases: TGTGCCAGCTCACCACCGACTAGCGGGGGGGCCGGGGAGCAGTACTTC.

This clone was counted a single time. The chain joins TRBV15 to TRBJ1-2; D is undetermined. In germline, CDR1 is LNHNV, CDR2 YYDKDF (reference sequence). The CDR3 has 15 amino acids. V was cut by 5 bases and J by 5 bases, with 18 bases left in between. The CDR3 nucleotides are TGTGCCACCAGCCTCCCCCCGCATGGGAGATATGGCTACACCTTC. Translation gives CATSLPPHGRYGYTF. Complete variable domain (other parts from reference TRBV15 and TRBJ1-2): DAMVIQNPRYQVTQFGKPVTLSCSQTLNHNVMYWYQQKSSQAPKLLFHYYDKDFNNEADTPDNFQSRRPNTSFCFLDIRSPGLGDTAMYLCATSLPPHGRYGYTFGSGTRLTVV.

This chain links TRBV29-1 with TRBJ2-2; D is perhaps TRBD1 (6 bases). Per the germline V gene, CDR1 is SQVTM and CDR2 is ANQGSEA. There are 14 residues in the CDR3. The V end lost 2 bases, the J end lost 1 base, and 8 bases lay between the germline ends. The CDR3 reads CSVERGQNTGELFF. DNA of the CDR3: TGCAGCGTTGAAAGGGGACAGAACACCGGGGAGCTGTTTTTT.

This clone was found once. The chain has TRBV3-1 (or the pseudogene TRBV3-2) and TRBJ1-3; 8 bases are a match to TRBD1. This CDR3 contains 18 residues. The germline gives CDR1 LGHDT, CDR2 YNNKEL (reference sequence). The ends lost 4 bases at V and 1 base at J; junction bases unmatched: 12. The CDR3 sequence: CASSPRDRYRGSGNTIYF. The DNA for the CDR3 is TGTGCCAGCAGCCCCCGGGACAGGTACCGGGGTTCTGGAAACACCATATATTTT.

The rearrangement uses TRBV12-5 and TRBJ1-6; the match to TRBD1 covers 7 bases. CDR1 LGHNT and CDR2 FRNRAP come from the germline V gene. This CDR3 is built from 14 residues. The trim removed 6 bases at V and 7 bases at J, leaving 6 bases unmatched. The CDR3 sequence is CASGLGQANSPLHF. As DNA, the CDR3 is TGTGCTAGTGGCCTCGGACAGGCCAATTCACCCCTCCACTTT.

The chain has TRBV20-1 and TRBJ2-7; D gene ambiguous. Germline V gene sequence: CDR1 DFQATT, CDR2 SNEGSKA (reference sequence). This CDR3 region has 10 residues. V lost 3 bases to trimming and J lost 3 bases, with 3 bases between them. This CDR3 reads CSARNYEQYF. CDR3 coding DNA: TGCAGTGCTAGGAACTACGAGCAGTACTTC.

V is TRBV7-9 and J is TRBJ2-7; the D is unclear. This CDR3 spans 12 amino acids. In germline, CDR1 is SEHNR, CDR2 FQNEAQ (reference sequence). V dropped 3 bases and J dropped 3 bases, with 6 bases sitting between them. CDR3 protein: CASSFIGYEQYF. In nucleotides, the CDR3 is TGTGCCAGCAGCTTCATCGGCTACGAGCAGTACTTC.

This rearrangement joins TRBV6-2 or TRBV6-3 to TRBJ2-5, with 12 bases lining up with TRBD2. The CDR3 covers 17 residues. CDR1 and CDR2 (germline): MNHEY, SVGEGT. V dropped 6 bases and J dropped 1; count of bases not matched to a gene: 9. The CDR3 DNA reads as TGTGCCAGCAGCTCTAGCGGGGGGGCCTTTTTCCAAGAGACCCAGTACTTC. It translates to CASSSSGGAFFQETQYF.

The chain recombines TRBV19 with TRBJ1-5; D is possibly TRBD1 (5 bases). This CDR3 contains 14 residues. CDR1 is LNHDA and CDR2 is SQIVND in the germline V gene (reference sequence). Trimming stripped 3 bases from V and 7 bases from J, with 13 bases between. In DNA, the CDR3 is TGTGCCAGTAGTATCGGTTTATGGGGCCAGCCCCAGCATTTT. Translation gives CASSIGLWGQPQHF.

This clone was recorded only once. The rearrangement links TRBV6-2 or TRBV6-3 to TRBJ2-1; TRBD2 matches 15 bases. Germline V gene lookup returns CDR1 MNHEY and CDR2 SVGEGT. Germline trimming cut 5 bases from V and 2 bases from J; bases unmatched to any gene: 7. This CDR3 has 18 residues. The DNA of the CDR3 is TGTGCCAGCAGTCCCAGGACTAGCGGGGGGGTGCCCTACAATGAGCAGTTCTTC. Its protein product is CASSPRTSGGVPYNEQFF.

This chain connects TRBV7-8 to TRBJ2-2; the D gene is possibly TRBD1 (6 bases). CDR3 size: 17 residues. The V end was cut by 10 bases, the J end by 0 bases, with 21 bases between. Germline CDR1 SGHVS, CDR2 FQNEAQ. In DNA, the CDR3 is TGTGCCACCATTCGGCCCCAGACAGGAGCGAACACCGGGGAGCTGTTTTTT. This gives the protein CATIRPQTGANTGELFF.

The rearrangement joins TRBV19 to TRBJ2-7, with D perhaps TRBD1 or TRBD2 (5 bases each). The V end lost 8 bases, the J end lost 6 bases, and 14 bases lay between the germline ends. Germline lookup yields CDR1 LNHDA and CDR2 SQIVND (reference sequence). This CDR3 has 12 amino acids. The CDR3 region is CASAGTSLEQYF. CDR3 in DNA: TGTGCCAGTGCCGGGACCTCCCTCGAGCAGTACTTC.

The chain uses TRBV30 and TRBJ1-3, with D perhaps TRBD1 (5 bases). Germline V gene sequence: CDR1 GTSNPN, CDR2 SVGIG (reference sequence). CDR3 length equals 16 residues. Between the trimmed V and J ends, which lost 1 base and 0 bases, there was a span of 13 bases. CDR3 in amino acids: CAWSEPGHPSGNTIYF. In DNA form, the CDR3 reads TGTGCCTGGAGTGAACCGGGGCACCCCTCTGGAAACACCATATATTTT.

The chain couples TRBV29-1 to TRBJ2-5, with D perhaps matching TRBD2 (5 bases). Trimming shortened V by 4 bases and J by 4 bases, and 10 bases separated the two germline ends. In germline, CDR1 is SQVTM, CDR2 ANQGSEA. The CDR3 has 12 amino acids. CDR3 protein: CSVVRGIETQYF. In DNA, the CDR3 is TGCAGCGTTGTTAGAGGGATAGAGACCCAGTACTTC.

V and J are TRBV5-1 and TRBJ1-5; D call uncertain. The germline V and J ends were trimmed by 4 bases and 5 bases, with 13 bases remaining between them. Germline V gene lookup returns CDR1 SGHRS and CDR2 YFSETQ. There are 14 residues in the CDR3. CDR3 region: CASSPGPGDQPQHF. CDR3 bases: TGCGCCAGCAGCCCCGGGCCTGGCGATCAGCCCCAGCATTTT.

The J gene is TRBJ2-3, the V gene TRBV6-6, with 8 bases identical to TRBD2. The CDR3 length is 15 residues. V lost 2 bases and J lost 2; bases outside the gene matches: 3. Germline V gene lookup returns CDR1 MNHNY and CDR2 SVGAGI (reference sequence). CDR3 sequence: CASSYVGGATDTQYF. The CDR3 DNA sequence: TGTGCCAGCAGTTACGTCGGGGGGGCCACAGATACGCAGTATTTT.

CDR3: CASSSLTGRDGYTF. CDR3 in DNA: TGTGCCAGCAGTTCCTTGACAGGGAGGGATGGCTACACCTTC. V and J are TRBV6-6 and TRBJ1-2; 7 bases match TRBD1. V gave up 4 bases and J gave up 6 bases; unmatched junction bases: 8. The germline V gene encodes CDR1 MNHNY and CDR2 SVGAGI (reference sequence). This CDR3 contains 14 residues.

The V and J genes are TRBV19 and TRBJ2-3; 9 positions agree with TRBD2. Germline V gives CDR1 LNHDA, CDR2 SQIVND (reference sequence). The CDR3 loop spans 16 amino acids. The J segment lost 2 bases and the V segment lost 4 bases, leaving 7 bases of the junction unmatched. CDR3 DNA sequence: TGTGCCAGTAGTACTACCGGGACTAGCCTCACAGATACGCAGTATTTT. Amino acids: CASSTTGTSLTDTQYF. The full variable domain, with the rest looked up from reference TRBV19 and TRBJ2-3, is DGGITQSPKYLFRKEGQNVTLSCEQNLNHDAMYWYRQDPGQGLRLIYYSQIVNDFQKGDIAEGYSVSREKKESFPLTVTSAQKNPTAFYLCASSTTGTSLTDTQYFGPGTRLTVL.

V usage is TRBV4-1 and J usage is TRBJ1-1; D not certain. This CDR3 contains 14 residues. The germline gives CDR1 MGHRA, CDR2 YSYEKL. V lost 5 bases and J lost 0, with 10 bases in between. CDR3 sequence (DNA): TGCGCCAGCAGCAGAGGACCGCTGAACACTGAAGCTTTCTTT. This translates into CASSRGPLNTEAFF.

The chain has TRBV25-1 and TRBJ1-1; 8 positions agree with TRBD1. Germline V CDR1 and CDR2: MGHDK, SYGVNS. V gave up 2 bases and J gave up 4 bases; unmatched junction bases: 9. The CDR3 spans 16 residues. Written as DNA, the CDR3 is TGTGCCAGCAGTGAAGAGCACAGGGGGGTCGGCACTGAAGCTTTCTTT. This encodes CASSEEHRGVGTEAFF.

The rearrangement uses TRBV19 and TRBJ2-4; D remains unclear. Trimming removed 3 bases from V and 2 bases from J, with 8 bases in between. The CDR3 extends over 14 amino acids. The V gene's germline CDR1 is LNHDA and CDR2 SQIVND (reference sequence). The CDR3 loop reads CASSMMRSKNIQYF. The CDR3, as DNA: TGTGCCAGTAGTATGATGCGGTCCAAAAACATTCAGTACTTC. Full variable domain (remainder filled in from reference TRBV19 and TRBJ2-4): DGGITQSPKYLFRKEGQNVTLSCEQNLNHDAMYWYRQDPGQGLRLIYYSQIVNDFQKGDIAEGYSVSREKKESFPLTVTSAQKNPTAFYLCASSMMRSKNIQYFGAGTRLSVL.

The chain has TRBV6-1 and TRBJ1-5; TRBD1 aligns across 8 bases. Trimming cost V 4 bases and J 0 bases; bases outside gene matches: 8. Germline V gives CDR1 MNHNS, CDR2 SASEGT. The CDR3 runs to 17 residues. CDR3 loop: CASSVYRGASSNQPQHF. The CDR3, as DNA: TGTGCCAGCAGTGTCTACAGGGGGGCAAGTAGCAATCAGCCCCAGCATTTT.

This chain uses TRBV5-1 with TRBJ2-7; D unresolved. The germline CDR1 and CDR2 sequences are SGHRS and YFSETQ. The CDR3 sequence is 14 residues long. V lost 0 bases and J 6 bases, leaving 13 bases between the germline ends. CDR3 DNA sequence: TGCGCCAGCAGCTTGGGTACGTCTCGGGTCGAGCAGTACTTC. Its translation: CASSLGTSRVEQYF.

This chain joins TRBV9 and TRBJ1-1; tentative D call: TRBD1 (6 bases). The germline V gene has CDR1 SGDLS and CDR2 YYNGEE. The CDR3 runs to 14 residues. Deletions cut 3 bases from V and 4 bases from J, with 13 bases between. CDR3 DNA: TGTGCCAGCAGCGCAACAGGGTTGGTCACTGAAGCTTTCTTT. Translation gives CASSATGLVTEAFF.